This TCR beta chain was captured in a study of blood T cell repertoires in COVID-19. Overall study: T cells, B-cell-depleted T cells, or PBMCs provided the cDNA or gDNA that served as material.

Generated by immunoSEQ multiplex PCR, the TCRdb table keeps only in-frame clones and is missing some. The table shows tens of thousands of clones, with 65% to 80% occurring only once. Seattle participants joined during active infection and were tracked over time. The V and J ends lost 3 bases and 3 bases respectively, with 16 bases between them. Germline V CDR1 and CDR2: KGHDR, SFDVKD. The CDR3 extends over 17 amino acids. This clonotype was sampled from a man in his thirties or forties with COVID-19, enrolled during active disease. The specimen sequenced was peripheral blood. The chain carries TRBV24-1 and TRBJ1-4; the D gene is possibly TRBD1 (6 bases). CDR3 DNA sequence: TGTGCCACCAGTGATGGGTTCCGGGCAGGGGCTAATGAAAAACTGTTTTTT. This translates into CATSDGFRAGANEKLFF.